This T cell receptor (beta chain) came from a study of blood T cells in healthy people across ages. Overall study findings and caveats: Per-million-T-cell TCR beta diversity fell roughly linearly with age.

Together with a sample-barcoded 5' primer, a J-beta primer mix was included in a second PCR lasting roughly 6 to 12 cycles. Using its own MiXCR run on the 5' RACE reads, TCRdb lists one record per CDR3 protein. The sample contains about 560,000 distinct CDR3 sequences, roughly a quarter of which appear only once. As to this clonotype: What it binds is not known.

PBMCs, at least 6.5 million per sample, were isolated. From germline, CDR1 is DFQATT and CDR2 SNEGSKA (reference sequence). Unmatched junction bases numbered 6, after V lost 6 bases and J lost 2 bases. This CDR3 has 13 residues. The same sample was also used in a study of T cells of mothers and their children. That study adds: A slight, non-significant increase in overlap was found for related mother-child pairs relative to unrelated pairs.

The TCR sequence derives from a boy aged 2-9 years in good health. Specimen: blood. The J gene is TRBJ2-5, the V gene TRBV20-1, with TRBD1 matching over 7 bases. The CDR3: CSAADREQETQYF. The CDR3 bases are TGCAGTGCGGCCGACAGGGAACAAGAGACCCAGTACTTC.